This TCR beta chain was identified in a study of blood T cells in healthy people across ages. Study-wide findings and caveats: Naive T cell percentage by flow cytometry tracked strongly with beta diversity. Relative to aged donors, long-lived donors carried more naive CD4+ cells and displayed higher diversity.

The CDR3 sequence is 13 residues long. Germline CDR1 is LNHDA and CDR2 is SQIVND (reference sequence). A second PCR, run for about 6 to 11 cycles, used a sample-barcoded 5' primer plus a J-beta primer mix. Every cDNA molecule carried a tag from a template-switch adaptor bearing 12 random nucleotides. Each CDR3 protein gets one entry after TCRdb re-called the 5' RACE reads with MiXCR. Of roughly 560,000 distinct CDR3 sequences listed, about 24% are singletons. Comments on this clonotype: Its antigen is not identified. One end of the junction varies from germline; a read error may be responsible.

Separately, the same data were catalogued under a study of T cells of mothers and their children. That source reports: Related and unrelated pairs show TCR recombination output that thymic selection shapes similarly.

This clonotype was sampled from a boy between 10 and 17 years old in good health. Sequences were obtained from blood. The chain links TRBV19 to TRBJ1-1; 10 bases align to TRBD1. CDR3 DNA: TGTGCCAGTAGTTTGACAGGGGGCACTGAAGCTTCCTTT. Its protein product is CASSLTGGTEASF.